This T cell receptor (beta chain) was sequenced in a study of T cells after yellow fever vaccination. Template-switching 5'RACE yielded the TCR cDNA; a universal primer site and UMIs were added in the process. In TCRdb, the 5' RACE reads were re-called with MiXCR into one record per CDR3 protein. This table holds hundreds of thousands of distinct CDR3 sequences, 9% to 15% found once. A note on this clonotype: Its antigen is as yet unknown.

Whole-study findings and limits: Most primary-vaccination clones reappeared after the booster (about 96% CD4, 75% to 90% CD8).

Sequences were derived from PBMCs, sampled on the day of the yellow fever booster vaccination. The source is a young man who received the YFV17D yellow fever vaccine.

The CDR3 is CASSISGRAYEQYF. CDR3 sequence (DNA): TGTGCCAGTAGTATTTCGGGCAGAGCCTACGAGCAGTACTTC. The gene calls are TRBV19 and TRBJ2-7; D remains ambiguous. Trimming removed 3 bases at V and 2 bases at J, with 11 bases between. Germline V gene data show CDR1 as LNHDA and CDR2 as SQIVND (reference sequence). The CDR3 is 14 residues long.